This T cell receptor beta chain was identified during a study of T and B cells in COVID-19 patients. About the research overall: Critical illness requiring mechanical ventilation or extracorporeal membrane oxygenation affected three fifths of the roughly 20 active-infection patients.

Blood genomic DNA input for TRB amplification was roughly 220-500 ng. This clonotype was seen more than once but under ten times. BIOMED2 TRB-A/B primer pools were used in multiplex TRB PCR. MiXCR, run by TCRdb on the multiplex PCR reads, gives a single entry per CDR3 protein. In the table there are over 7,000 distinct CDR3 sequences, about 33% of which are singletons. J was trimmed by 5 bases and V by 7 bases; bases with no gene match: 7. From germline, CDR1 is MNHNY and CDR2 SVGAGI (reference sequence). This CDR3 is 14 amino acids long. Sequences were obtained from blood. The chain links TRBV6-6 to TRBJ2-2, with 7 bases that match TRBD1. The source is a human donor with active COVID-19. The CDR3 here is CASKPTGATGELFF. The CDR3 coding sequence is TGTGCCAGCAAACCAACAGGGGCTACCGGGGAGCTGTTTTTT.